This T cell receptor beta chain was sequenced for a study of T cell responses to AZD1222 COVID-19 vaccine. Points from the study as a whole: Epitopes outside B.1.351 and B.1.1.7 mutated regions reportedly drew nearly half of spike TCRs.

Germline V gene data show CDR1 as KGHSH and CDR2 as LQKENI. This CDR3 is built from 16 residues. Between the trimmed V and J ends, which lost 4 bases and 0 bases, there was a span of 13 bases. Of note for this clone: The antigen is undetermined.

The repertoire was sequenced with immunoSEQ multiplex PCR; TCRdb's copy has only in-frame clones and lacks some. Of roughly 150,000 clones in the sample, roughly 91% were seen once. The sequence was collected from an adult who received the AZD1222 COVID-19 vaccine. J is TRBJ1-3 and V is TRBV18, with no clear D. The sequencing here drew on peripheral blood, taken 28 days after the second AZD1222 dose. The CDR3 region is CASSQMDGTSGNTIYF. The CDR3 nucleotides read TGTGCCAGCTCACAAATGGACGGCACCTCTGGAAACACCATATATTTT.